The following is a T cell receptor (beta chain) sequence with its context. This specimen comes from a study of T cell changes during pregnancy in multiple sclerosis. The protocol was immunoSEQ multiplex PCR, while the TCRdb copy is restricted to in-frame clones and leaves out a portion. The table lists approximately 68,000 clones, 91% of them singletons. CDR3 length: 14 amino acids. V dropped 7 bases and J dropped 10; count of bases not matched to a gene: 11. Germline lookup yields CDR1 MNHEY and CDR2 SVGAGI. This sequence was found in a female donor in good health, enrolled as a control in a pregnancy study. This chain joins TRBV6-5 and TRBJ2-1; 9 bases match TRBD1. This material consisted of peripheral blood, taken in the third trimester of pregnancy. The CDR3 DNA follows: TGTGCCAGCAAACCCCGGGACAGGGTCGGCGAGCAGTTCTTC. As protein: CASKPRDRVGEQFF.